This T cell receptor (beta chain) was identified during a study of T cells in Graves' hyperthyroidism and ophthalmopathy. In this sample, this clonotype turned up a few times. RNA transcripts yielded amplified TCR beta CDR3 regions. The HTBI primer set served for first-round RT-PCR of the TCR CDR3. TCRdb recomputed calls from the multiplex PCR reads with MiXCR, one row per CDR3 protein. This table has some 690,000 distinct CDR3 sequences, 17% appearing once. The authors deemed Graves' hyperthyroidism stable absent ophthalmopathy progression within 18 months. With a duration under 2 months, the hyperthyroidism was newly diagnosed in patients aged 18 to 65. In germline, CDR1 is DFQATT, CDR2 SNEGSKA (reference sequence). The CDR3 runs to 13 residues. V was pared by 6 bases and J by 4 bases, with 8 bases of the junction left unmatched.

The TCR comes from a man in his fifties or sixties with Graves' hyperthyroidism. The sample taken for sequencing was blood. This sequence joins TRBV20-1 and TRBJ2-7, with 8 positions matching TRBD1. The CDR3 here is CSARQGRGYEQYF. Written as DNA, the CDR3 is TGCAGTGCGAGACAGGGGCGAGGGTACGAGCAGTACTTC.